The rows below give T cell receptor beta chains drawn from one sample of a study of CD8+ T cells in alopecia areata. The assay was immunoSEQ multiplex PCR, and TCRdb's table has in-frame clones only and misses some. The data contain 190,000 or so clones, 60% to 70% of them singletons. The sample consisted of CD4+ T cells sorted from blood, taken at week 4, from a patient treated with tofacitinib. The receptors come from a human donor with alopecia areata. The conserved cysteine and the conserved F or W are not part of the CDR3 here. Not every row has a clone size; where given, it reads once, few, many or a size class.

V gene,J gene,clone size,CDR3 protein
TRBV4-3,TRBJ1-5,.,ASSSTRDTPQH
TRBV30,TRBJ1-5,.,AWSVLAGGQPQH
TRBV4-1,TRBJ1-6,once,ASSQVPGSNSPLH
TRBV7-3,TRBJ1-2,.,ASSLNMGDGYT
TRBV30,TRBJ1-2,.,AWSRGSNYGYNIA
TRBV5-4,TRBJ2-5,once,ASSSGRQETQY
TRBV7-6,TRBJ1-3,.,ASSLEGQGWSSGNTIY
TRBV7-9,TRBJ2-7,.,ASSSSRSEQY
TRBV6-6,TRBJ1-1,few,ASTRDLNTEAF
TRBV30,TRBJ1-2,.,ACYGQDYGYT
TRBV6-5,TRBJ1-1,.,ASSYSAANTEAF
TRBV6-5,TRBJ1-1,.,ASWRKRGTEAF